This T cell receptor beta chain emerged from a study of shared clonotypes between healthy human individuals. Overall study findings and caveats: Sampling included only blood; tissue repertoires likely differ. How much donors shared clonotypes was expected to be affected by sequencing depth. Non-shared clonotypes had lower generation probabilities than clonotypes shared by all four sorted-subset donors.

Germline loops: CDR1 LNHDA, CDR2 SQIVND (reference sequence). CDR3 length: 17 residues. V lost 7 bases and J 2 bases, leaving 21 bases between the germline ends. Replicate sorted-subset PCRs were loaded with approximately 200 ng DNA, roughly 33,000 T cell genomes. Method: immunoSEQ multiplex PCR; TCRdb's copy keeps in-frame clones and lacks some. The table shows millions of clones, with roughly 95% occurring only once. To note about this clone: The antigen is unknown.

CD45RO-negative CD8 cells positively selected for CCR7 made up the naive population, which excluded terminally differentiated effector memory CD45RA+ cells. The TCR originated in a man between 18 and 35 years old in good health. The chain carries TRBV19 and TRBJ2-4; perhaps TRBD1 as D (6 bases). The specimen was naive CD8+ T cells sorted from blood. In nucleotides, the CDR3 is TGTGCCAGTACTGAAGGGACATATACTTTTCCCAAAAACATTCAGTACTTC. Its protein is CASTEGTYTFPKNIQYF. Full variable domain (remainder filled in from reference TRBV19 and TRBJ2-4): DGGITQSPKYLFRKEGQNVTLSCEQNLNHDAMYWYRQDPGQGLRLIYYSQIVNDFQKGDIAEGYSVSREKKESFPLTVTSAQKNPTAFYLCASTEGTYTFPKNIQYFGAGTRLSVL.